The 20 T cell receptor beta chains given below trace back to one sample, sequenced in a study of T-cell reconstitution after alpha-beta-depleted transplantation in children. Unique molecular identifiers were used in preparing the TCRbeta library. TCRdb recomputed calls from the PCR reads with MiXCR, one row per CDR3 protein. Altogether over 200,000 distinct CDR3 sequences are present, approximately 10% being singletons, with the ten largest covering about 30%. The sequences come from PBMCs, collected before TCRalphabeta/CD19-depleted stem cell transplant. Every receptor here comes from a child under two years old with acute myeloid leukemia, due to receive a stem cell transplant.

This clonotype was detected many times. V and J are TRBV29-1 and TRBJ2-1, with D perhaps TRBD2 (5 bases). The V end was cut by 6 bases, the J end by 9 bases, with 12 bases between. Germline CDR1 is SQVTM and CDR2 is ANQGSEA. The CDR3 length is 11 residues. The CDR3 loop reads CSVGNGLEQFF. The CDR3 DNA sequence: TGCAGCGTGGGGAACGGACTTGAGCAGTTCTTC.

This clonotype was observed at least ten times. The chain couples TRBV3-1 to TRBJ1-2; no clear D. Looked up from germline, CDR1 is LGHDT and CDR2 is YNNKEL (reference sequence). The CDR3 covers 12 residues. Between the trimmed V and J ends, which lost 1 base and 5 bases, there was a span of 5 bases. For the CDR3, the DNA is TGTGCCAGCAGCCAAGGATGGTATGGCTACACCTTC. It is translated as CASSQGWYGYTF.

This clonotype has ten or more counts. The chain links TRBV10-3 to TRBJ2-7; D is uncertain. CDR3 size: 11 residues. The V gene lost 6 bases and the J gene lost 7 bases, with 10 bases spanning the gap. Germline assignment: CDR1 ENHRY and CDR2 SYGVKD. Written as DNA, the CDR3 is TGTGCCATCAGCCCCGGTACGGAGCAGTACTTC. Translated: CAISPGTEQYF.

This clonotype was recorded a few times. The V call is TRBV20-1, the J call TRBJ2-7, with 8 bases identical to TRBD2. The CDR3 extends over 13 amino acids. CDR1 and CDR2 from the germline V gene are DFQATT and SNEGSKA (reference sequence). V was pared by 6 bases and J by 5 bases, with 9 bases of the junction left unmatched. CDR3 amino acids: CSAHREGAHEQYF. The CDR3 coding sequence is TGCAGTGCCCACCGGGAGGGAGCCCACGAGCAGTACTTC.

This clonotype occurred many times. The chain joins TRBV4-3 to TRBJ1-1; D unresolved. Per the germline V gene, CDR1 is LGHNA and CDR2 is YSLEER. V lost 1 base and J lost 7, with 10 bases in between. The CDR3 runs 13 residues. The CDR3 DNA is TGCGCCAGCAGCCAAGGCGAAGGACGTGAAGCTTTCTTT. Translating it yields CASSQGEGREAFF.

The sample holds a few counts of this clonotype. The chain is built from TRBV20-1 and TRBJ2-3; D possibly matches TRBD1 or TRBD2 (5 bases each). The germline V gene has CDR1 DFQATT and CDR2 SNEGSKA (reference sequence). With 0 bases removed from V and 9 bases from J, the gap between germline ends came to 22 bases. There are 16 residues in the CDR3. Written as DNA, the CDR3 is TGCAGTGCTAGAGATAAGGGTCTTGGGCTGTGGGGGACGCAGTATTTT. Encoded protein: CSARDKGLGLWGTQYF.

For the CDR3, the DNA is TGTGCCACCAGCCTGGGCTACTACAATGAGCAGTTCTTC. Amino acid sequence: CATSLGYYNEQFF. The chain joins TRBV15 to TRBJ2-1; the D is unclear. The germline gives CDR1 LNHNV, CDR2 YYDKDF (reference sequence). Trimming pared 5 bases from V and 3 bases from J, leaving 8 bases between. This CDR3 is built from 13 residues.

Ten or more counts support this clonotype. The V gene is TRBV27, the J gene TRBJ2-2, with D uncertain. The CDR3 consists of 15 residues. The V gene lost 3 bases and the J gene lost 0 bases, with 8 bases spanning the gap. CDR1 and CDR2 (germline): MNHEY, SMNVEV (reference sequence). The CDR3 DNA reads TGTGCCAGCAGTTTCAGTTTAGCGAACACCGGGGAGCTGTTTTTT. Translation: CASSFSLANTGELFF.

This clonotype was picked up many times. The genes are TRBV23-1 and TRBJ1-2; possibly TRBD1 for D (6 bases). TRBV23-1 is marked as an open reading frame, function uncertain. The germline V and J ends were trimmed by 4 bases and 2 bases, with 11 bases remaining between them. The CDR3 totals 14 residues. The CDR3 protein is CASSPGARNYGYTF. The CDR3 DNA reads TGCGCCAGCAGTCCAGGGGCGAGAAACTATGGCTACACCTTC.

The V call is TRBV20-1, the J call TRBJ2-1; no clear D gene. CDR1 DFQATT and CDR2 SNEGSKA come from the germline V gene (reference sequence). The CDR3 loop spans 16 amino acids. The V end was cut by 1 base, the J end by 0 bases, with 13 bases between. The CDR3 loop reads CSARGPLAISYNEQFF. The CDR3 coding sequence is TGCAGTGCTAGAGGCCCACTGGCGATCTCCTACAATGAGCAGTTCTTC.

This clonotype was counted at least ten times. The J gene is TRBJ2-5, the V gene TRBV7-6; 7 bases are shared with TRBD1. V lost 5 bases and J lost 4; bases outside the gene matches: 7. CDR1 is SGHVS, CDR2 FNYEAQ, per germline. This CDR3 is built from 14 residues. This CDR3 reads CASSPRDRPETQYF. In DNA, the CDR3 is TGTGCCAGCAGCCCCCGGGACAGACCAGAGACCCAGTACTTC.

This clonotype was picked up a small number of times. This chain uses TRBV7-9 with TRBJ2-4; 11 bases align to TRBD2. CDR1 is SEHNR and CDR2 is FQNEAQ in the germline V gene (reference sequence). The CDR3 consists of 15 residues. V was pared by 5 bases and J by 8 bases, with 8 bases of the junction left unmatched. CDR3 DNA: TGTGCCAGCAGCCCTGTAGGACTAGCGGGTGACATTCAGTACTTC. This encodes CASSPVGLAGDIQYF.

At least ten counts were recorded for this clonotype. This chain links TRBV6-6 with TRBJ1-3; 7 nucleotides align to TRBD1. Germline assignment: CDR1 MNHNY and CDR2 SVGAGI (reference sequence). The CDR3 length is 16 residues. J lost 1 base, V lost 5 bases, and 8 bases had no gene match. CDR3: CASSGTNRGSGNTIYF. The DNA for the CDR3 is TGTGCCAGCAGTGGAACGAACAGGGGATCTGGAAACACCATATATTTT.

This clonotype was counted many times. J is TRBJ1-1 and V is TRBV12-3 or TRBV12-4; TRBD1 might be the D (6 bases). Trimming cost V 6 bases and J 5 bases, with 22 bases left between them. The CDR3 sequence is 16 residues long. CDR3 region: CASRAGGRVRSTEAFF. CDR3 coding DNA: TGTGCCAGCAGGGCCGGGGGGCGCGTTAGGTCGACTGAAGCTTTCTTT.

This clonotype was seen ten or more times. The chain has TRBV4-2 and TRBJ1-5; D ambiguous. Germline CDR1 is LGHNA and CDR2 is YNFKEQ. V was trimmed by 4 bases and J by 7 bases, leaving 14 bases between them. This CDR3 is built from 14 residues. CDR3 amino acids: CASSPLQDGQPQHF. The CDR3 DNA reads TGTGCCAGCAGCCCCCTCCAGGACGGGCAGCCCCAGCATTTT.

Many counts were recorded for this clonotype. CDR3 nucleotide sequence: TGCAGCGTTGCAGGGGTAAGGTCCTACGAGCAGTACTTC. Its translation: CSVAGVRSYEQYF. This sequence joins TRBV29-1 and TRBJ2-7, with D perhaps TRBD1 (6 bases). V was shortened by 4 bases and J by 1 base, with 11 bases between the two germline ends. There are 13 residues in the CDR3. Per germline, CDR1 SQVTM and CDR2 ANQGSEA.

This clonotype has at least ten counts. The rearrangement links TRBV28 to TRBJ2-3; weak D call: TRBD2 (6 bases). From germline, CDR1 is MDHEN and CDR2 SYDVKM. Trimming took off 5 bases at V and 4 bases at J, with 13 bases between the two ends. This CDR3 has 14 amino acids. The DNA of the CDR3 is TGTGCCAGCAGTAAGGGAGGAGGGGCAGATACGCAGTATTTT. Protein: CASSKGGGADTQYF. Drawing the rest from reference TRBV28 and TRBJ2-3, the complete variable domain is DVKVTQSSRYLVKRTGEKVFLECVQDMDHENMFWYRQDPGLGLRLIYFSYDVKMKEKGDIPEGYSVSREKKERFSLILESASTNQTSMYLCASSKGGGADTQYFGPGTRLTVL.

The sample holds many counts of this clonotype. The V call is TRBV5-1, the J call TRBJ2-1, with TRBD2 identical over 11 bases. V shed 6 bases, J shed 2 bases, and the junction held 16 bases outside the gene matches. The CDR3 extends over 19 amino acids. From germline, CDR1 is SGHRS and CDR2 YFSETQ. CDR3 bases: TGCGCCAGCACCCGGGGGGGACTAGCGGCCTTACGAGCCTACAATGAGCAGTTCTTC. It codes for CASTRGGLAALRAYNEQFF. The full variable domain, its missing parts supplied by reference TRBV5-1 and TRBJ2-1, is KAGVTQTPRYLIKTRGQQVTLSCSPISGHRSVSWYQQTPGQGLQFLFEYFSETQRNKGNFPGRFSGRQFSNSRSEMNVSTLELGDSALYLCASTRGGLAALRAYNEQFFGPGTRLTVL.

This clonotype has a count of ten or more. This chain uses TRBV7-9 with TRBJ2-7; D possibly corresponds to TRBD1 (6 bases). Trimming stripped 5 bases from V and 2 bases from J, with 10 bases between. This CDR3 is 13 amino acids long. Germline values: CDR1 SEHNR, CDR2 FQNEAQ (reference sequence). This CDR3 is CASSQDSPYEQYF. Written as DNA, the CDR3 is TGTGCCAGCAGCCAGGACAGCCCCTACGAGCAGTACTTC.

This clonotype was found many times. The chain couples TRBV3-1 to TRBJ2-7; 8 nucleotides match TRBD2. This CDR3 has 15 amino acids. Per germline, CDR1 LGHDT and CDR2 YNNKEL (reference sequence). V gave up 1 base and J gave up 3 bases; unmatched junction bases: 5. The CDR3 DNA follows: TGTGCCAGCAGCCAAGGCGTAGCGGGAATCTACGAGCAGTACTTC. The encoded protein is CASSQGVAGIYEQYF.